Described below is a single T cell receptor (beta chain) sequence and its context. Its antigen is still unknown. At one end the junction does not follow the germline gene, possibly because of a read error. This entry is derived from a study of cytomegalovirus exposure and HLA in healthy donors. Whole-study findings and limits: One variant, a missense change in DCLRE1C, was linked in a later analysis to TCR beta V- and J-gene trimming. Being productive about 87% or about 30% of the time was typical of most TCR beta V segments in an earlier analysis. Usually a TCR sequence was rare, but some public TCRs were found in many donors.

PCR employed 60 Vbeta and 13 Jbeta primers. Some clones are missing from TCRdb's copy, which holds only in-frame ones; the method was immunoSEQ multiplex PCR. Of some 150,000 clones in the sample, 75% to 85% were seen once. This sequence originates from a woman aged 18-29 years in good health and CMV-seropositive. Sequencing was done on a sample of PBMCs.

The CDR3 DNA reads TGTGCCAGCAGTTACACTGGCCCAGAGGCCCAGTACTTC. Its protein is CASSYTGPEAQYF. This rearrangement joins TRBV28 to TRBJ2-5; no definite D call. Germline CDR1 MDHEN, CDR2 SYDVKM. This CDR3 has 13 residues.